These T cell receptor beta chains were read from a single sample in a study of OX40 agonist ivuxolimab in advanced cancers. Profiled with immunoSEQ multiplex PCR; TCRdb holds only in-frame clones, not every one. The table lists about 93,000 clones, roughly 94% of them singletons. Sequences were derived from CD4+ or CD8+ T cells sorted from blood, sampled in a trial of the OX40 agonist ivuxolimab. The source of these receptors is an adult with an advanced solid tumor such as melanoma, head and neck, liver or kidney cancer. The CDR3 runs from the conserved cysteine through the conserved F or W. Fields, in order: clone size, V gene, D gene, CDR3 length, J gene, CDR3 protein, CDR3 DNA. A D gene is named only where the DNA matches it firmly. Not all rows give a size; the values are once, few, many and, for expanded clones, a class.

-	TRBV6-1	TRBD1	13	TRBJ1-1	CASRVQGDTEAFF	TGTGCCAGCAGAGTACAGGGGGACACTGAAGCTTTCTTT
-	TRBV6-1	-	13	TRBJ2-1	CASRLGQYNEQFF	TGTGCCAGTCGCCTGGGTCAATACAATGAGCAGTTCTTC
-	TRBV7-3	-	15	TRBJ1-1	CASSLTGQMNTEAFF	TGTGCCAGCAGCTTAACTGGTCAGATGAACACTGAAGCTTTCTTT
-	TRBV18	TRBD1	15	TRBJ1-1	CASSNQGGGNTEAFF	TGTGCCAGCTCCAACCAGGGGGGGGGCAACACTGAAGCTTTCTTT
-	TRBV5-8	-	15	TRBJ1-4	CASSLAVRRAEKLFF	TGTGCCAGCAGCTTGGCGGTCCGCCGAGCGGAAAAACTGTTTTTT
-	TRBV11-2	-	13	TRBJ2-7	CASSRTGSREQYF	TGTGCCAGCAGTCGGACTGGCTCCCGCGAGCAGTACTTC
-	TRBV5-1	TRBD1	14	TRBJ1-2	CASSLGQGNYGYTF	TGCGCCAGCAGCCTCGGACAGGGTAACTATGGCTACACCTTC
-	TRBV13	TRBD2	14	TRBJ2-5	CASSRLAGEETQYF	TGTGCCAGCAGCCGCCTAGCGGGGGAAGAGACCCAGTACTTC
-	TRBV11-2	-	13	TRBJ2-3	CASSPPGGATQYF	TGTGCCAGCAGCCCCCCCGGAGGAGCTACGCAGTATTTT
-	TRBV6-6	-	14	TRBJ2-4	CASSYGGTQNIQYF	TGTGCCAGCAGTTACGGGGGGACACAAAACATTCAGTACTTC
-	TRBV6-1	TRBD2	15	TRBJ2-7	CASRGGAGADYEQYF	TGTGCCAGCAGGGGAGGGGCGGGAGCCGACTACGAGCAGTACTTC
-	TRBV2	-	11	TRBJ2-7	CASRYSYEQYF	TGTGCCAGCAGGTATTCTTACGAGCAGTACTTC
-	TRBV7-6	TRBD1	15	TRBJ1-1	CASSGFLGGASEAFF	TGTGCCAGCAGCGGCTTTTTAGGGGGCGCCTCTGAAGCTTTCTTT
-	TRBV5-8	TRBD1	14	TRBJ1-5	CASSLGQGPGPQHF	TGTGCCAGCAGCCTGGGACAGGGTCCGGGGCCCCAGCATTTT
once	TRBV5-4	-	13	TRBJ2-5	CASSFQGGETQYF	TGTGCCAGCAGCTTCCAGGGTGGAGAGACCCAGTACTTC
few	TRBV19	-	16	TRBJ1-1	CASSIKITLGNTEAFF	TGTGCCAGTAGTATCAAGATCACGCTGGGAAACACTGAAGCTTTCTTT
-	TRBV5-1	-	14	TRBJ1-2	CASSLGTGAYGYTF	TGCGCCAGCAGCTTAGGGACCGGCGCCTATGGCTACACCTTC
-	TRBV6-1	TRBD1	14	TRBJ2-5	CASSVGTAQETQYF	TGTGCCAGCAGTGTGGGGACAGCGCAAGAGACCCAGTACTTC
-	TRBV6-1	-	13	TRBJ1-1	CASSGGEGTEAFF	TGTGCCAGCTCGGGGGGGGAGGGCACTGAAGCTTTCTTT
-	TRBV4-2	TRBD1	17	TRBJ1-2	CASSQDQAAGTEYGYTF	TGTGCCAGCAGCCAAGATCAGGCGGCCGGGACAGAGTATGGCTACACCTTC
-	TRBV6-1	-	15	TRBJ1-2	CASLFPGRTNYGYTF	TGTGCCAGCCTTTTTCCGGGACGGACAAACTATGGCTACACCTTC
-	TRBV7-9	TRBD1	15	TRBJ2-1	CASSKRQGSYNEQFF	TGTGCCAGCAGCAAAAGACAGGGTTCGTACAATGAGCAGTTCTTC
-	TRBV4-2	-	14	TRBJ2-5	CASGATVGHKTQYF	TGTGCCAGCGGCGCTACCGTGGGGCATAAGACCCAGTACTTC
-	TRBV5-6	-	11	TRBJ2-1	CASSLYNEQFF	TGTGCCAGCAGCTTATACAATGAGCAGTTCTTC
-	TRBV11-2	-	14	TRBJ1-4	CASSFWGANEKLFF	TGTGCCAGCAGCTTCTGGGGTGCTAATGAAAAACTGTTTTTT
few	TRBV9	-	12	TRBJ1-2	CASSVGSYGYTF	TGTGCCAGCAGCGTAGGGAGCTATGGCTACACCTTC
-	TRBV9	TRBD2	18	TRBJ2-1	CASSVATGGLAGLNEQFF	TGTGCCAGCAGCGTAGCTACGGGGGGGCTAGCGGGGCTCAATGAGCAGTTCTTC
-	TRBV20-1	-	11	TRBJ2-7	CSARNYYEQYF	TGCAGTGCCCGAAACTACTACGAGCAGTACTTC
-	TRBV27	-	18	TRBJ1-6	CASSLSRPGAGWNSPLHF	TGTGCCAGCAGCCTTAGTAGACCGGGGGCAGGATGGAATTCACCCCTCCACTTT
-	TRBV7-9	-	14	TRBJ2-7	CASITNSGSYEQYF	TGTGCCAGCATCACCAATAGCGGCTCCTACGAGCAGTACTTC
once	TRBV11-3	-	14	TRBJ1-6	CASSFGGPDSPLHF	TGTGCCAGCAGCTTTGGGGGGCCGGATTCACCCCTCCACTTT
-	TRBV4-2	TRBD1	16	TRBJ1-4	CASSQEMGRGREKLFF	TGTGCCAGCAGCCAAGAGATGGGCAGGGGGCGGGAAAAACTGTTTTTT
-	TRBV20-1	-	11	TRBJ2-3	CSARSQDTQYF	TGCAGTGCTAGATCCCAAGATACGCAGTATTTT
once	TRBV6-1	TRBD2	15	TRBJ2-7	CASSEGSGGSYEQYF	TGTGCCAGCAGTGAGGGTAGCGGGGGGTCCTACGAGCAGTACTTC